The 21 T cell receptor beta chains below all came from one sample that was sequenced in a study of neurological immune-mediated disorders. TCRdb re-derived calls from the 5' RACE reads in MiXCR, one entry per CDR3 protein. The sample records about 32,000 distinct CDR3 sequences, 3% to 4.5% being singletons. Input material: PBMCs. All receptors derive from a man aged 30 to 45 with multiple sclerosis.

CDR3 bases: TGTGCCAGCAGCCAGACGACAGTCCCCCAAGAGACCCAGTACTTC. Encoded protein: CASSQTTVPQETQYF. The chain carries TRBV6-5 and TRBJ2-5; D possibly corresponds to TRBD1 (5 bases). The CDR3 consists of 15 residues. Trimming left V 6 bases short and J 1 base short, with 15 bases between. From germline, CDR1 is MNHEY and CDR2 SVGAGI.

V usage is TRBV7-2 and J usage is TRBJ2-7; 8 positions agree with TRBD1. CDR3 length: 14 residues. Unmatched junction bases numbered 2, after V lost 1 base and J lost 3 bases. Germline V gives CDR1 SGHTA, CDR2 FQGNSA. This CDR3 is CASSLVTGDYEQYF. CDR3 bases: TGTGCCAGCAGCTTAGTGACAGGGGACTACGAGCAGTACTTC.

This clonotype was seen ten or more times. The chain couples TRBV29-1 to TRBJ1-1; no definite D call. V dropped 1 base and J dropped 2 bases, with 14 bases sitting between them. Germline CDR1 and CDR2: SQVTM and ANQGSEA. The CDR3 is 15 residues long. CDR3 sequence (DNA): TGCAGCGTTGAAGGGCTTCAGGAACCTAACACTGAAGCTTTCTTT. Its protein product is CSVEGLQEPNTEAFF.

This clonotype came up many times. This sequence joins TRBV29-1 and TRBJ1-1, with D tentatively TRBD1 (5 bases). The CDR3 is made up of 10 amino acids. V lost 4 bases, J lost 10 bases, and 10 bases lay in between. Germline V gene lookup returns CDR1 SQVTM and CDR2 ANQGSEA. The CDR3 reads CSVVKTAAFF. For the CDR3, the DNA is TGCAGCGTTGTTAAGACAGCAGCTTTCTTT. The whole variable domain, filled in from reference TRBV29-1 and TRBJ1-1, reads SAVISQKPSRDICQRGTSLTIQCQVDSQVTMMFWYRQQPGQSLTLIATANQGSEATYESGFVIDKFPISRPNLTFSTLTVSNMSPEDSSIYLCSVVKTAAFFGQGTRLTVV.

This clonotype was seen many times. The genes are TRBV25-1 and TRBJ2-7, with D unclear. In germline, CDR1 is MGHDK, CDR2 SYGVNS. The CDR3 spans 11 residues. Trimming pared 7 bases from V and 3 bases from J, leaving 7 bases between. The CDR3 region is CASNLGYEQYF. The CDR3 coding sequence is TGTGCCAGCAACTTGGGCTACGAGCAGTACTTC.

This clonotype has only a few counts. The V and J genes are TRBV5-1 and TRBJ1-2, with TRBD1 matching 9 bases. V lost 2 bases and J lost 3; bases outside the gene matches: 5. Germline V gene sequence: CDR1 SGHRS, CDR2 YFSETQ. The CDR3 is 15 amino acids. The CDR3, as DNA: TGCGCCAGCAGCTTTCAGGGACAGGGCCACTATGGCTACACCTTC. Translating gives CASSFQGQGHYGYTF.

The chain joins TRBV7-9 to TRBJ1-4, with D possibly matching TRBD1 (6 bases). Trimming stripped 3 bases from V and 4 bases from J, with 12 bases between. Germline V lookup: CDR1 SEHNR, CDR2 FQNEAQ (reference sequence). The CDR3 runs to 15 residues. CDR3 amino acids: CASSFSDRFNEKLFF. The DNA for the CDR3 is TGTGCCAGCAGCTTCTCGGACAGATTTAATGAAAAACTGTTTTTT.

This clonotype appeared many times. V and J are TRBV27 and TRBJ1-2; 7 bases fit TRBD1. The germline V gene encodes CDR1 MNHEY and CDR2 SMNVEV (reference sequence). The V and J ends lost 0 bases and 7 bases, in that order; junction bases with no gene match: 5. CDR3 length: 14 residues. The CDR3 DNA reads TGTGCCAGCAGTTTATCAGGGGGCGCCTTTGGCTACACCTTC. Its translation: CASSLSGGAFGYTF.

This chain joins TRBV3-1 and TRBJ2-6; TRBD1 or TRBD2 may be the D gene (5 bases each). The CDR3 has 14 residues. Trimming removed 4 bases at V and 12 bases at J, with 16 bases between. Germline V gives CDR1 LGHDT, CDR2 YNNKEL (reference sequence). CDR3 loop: CASSPRDEVTVLTF. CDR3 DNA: TGTGCCAGCAGCCCCCGGGACGAGGTAACCGTCCTGACTTTC.

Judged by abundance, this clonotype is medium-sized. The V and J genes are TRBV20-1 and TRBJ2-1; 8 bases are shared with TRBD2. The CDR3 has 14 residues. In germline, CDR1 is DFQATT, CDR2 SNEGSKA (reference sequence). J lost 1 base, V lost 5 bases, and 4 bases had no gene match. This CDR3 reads CSALSGGSYNEQFF. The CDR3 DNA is TGCAGTGCTTTAAGCGGGGGATCCTACAATGAGCAGTTCTTC.

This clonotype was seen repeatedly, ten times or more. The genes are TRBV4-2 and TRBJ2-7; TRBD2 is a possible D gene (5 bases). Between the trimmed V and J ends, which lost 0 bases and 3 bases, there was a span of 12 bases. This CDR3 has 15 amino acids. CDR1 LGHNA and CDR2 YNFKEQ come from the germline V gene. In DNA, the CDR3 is TGTGCCAGCAGCCAAGATTCCGGGGAATTCTACGAGCAGTACTTC. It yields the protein CASSQDSGEFYEQYF.

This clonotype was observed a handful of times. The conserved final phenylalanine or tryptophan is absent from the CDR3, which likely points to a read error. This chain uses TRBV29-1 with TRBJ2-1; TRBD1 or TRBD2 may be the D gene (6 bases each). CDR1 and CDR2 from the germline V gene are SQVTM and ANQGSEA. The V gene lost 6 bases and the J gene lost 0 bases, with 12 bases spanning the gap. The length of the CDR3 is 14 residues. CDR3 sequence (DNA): TGCAGCGTGAGTGGGGGGCTCTCCTACAATGAGCAGTTCTCC. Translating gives CSVSGGLSYNEQFS.

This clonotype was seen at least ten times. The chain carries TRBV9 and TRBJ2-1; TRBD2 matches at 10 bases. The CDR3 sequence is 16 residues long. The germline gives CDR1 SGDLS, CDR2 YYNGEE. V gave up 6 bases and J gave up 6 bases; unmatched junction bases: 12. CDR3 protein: CASNCSLSGGSNEQFF. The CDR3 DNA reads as TGTGCCAGCAACTGTAGCCTTAGCGGGGGGTCCAATGAGCAGTTCTTC.

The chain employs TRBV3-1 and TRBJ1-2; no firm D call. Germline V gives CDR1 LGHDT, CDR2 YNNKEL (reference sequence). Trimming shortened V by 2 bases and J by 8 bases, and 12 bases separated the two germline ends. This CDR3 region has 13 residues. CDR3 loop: CASSQTRSGGYTF. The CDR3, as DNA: TGTGCCAGCAGCCAAACAAGATCGGGAGGCTACACCTTC.

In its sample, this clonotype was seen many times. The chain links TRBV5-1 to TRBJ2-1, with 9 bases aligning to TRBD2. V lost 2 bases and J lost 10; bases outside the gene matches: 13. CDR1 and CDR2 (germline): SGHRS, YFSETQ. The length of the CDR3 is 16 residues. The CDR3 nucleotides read TGCGCCAGCAGCTTAGTTATGGTAGCGGGGGTCAACGAGCAGTTCTTC. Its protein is CASSLVMVAGVNEQFF.

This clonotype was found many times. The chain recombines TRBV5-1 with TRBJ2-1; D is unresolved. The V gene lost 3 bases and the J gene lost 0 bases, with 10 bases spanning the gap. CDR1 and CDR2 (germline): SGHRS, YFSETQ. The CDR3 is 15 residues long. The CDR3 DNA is TGCGCCAGCAGCTCTCAGTTGGGCTCCTACAATGAGCAGTTCTTC. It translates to CASSSQLGSYNEQFF.

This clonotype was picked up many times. DNA of the CDR3: TGTGCCAGCAGTCCCTGGGACAGAGCCTATGGCTACACCTTC. Translated: CASSPWDRAYGYTF. The chain carries TRBV12-3 or TRBV12-4 and TRBJ1-2, with TRBD1 matching over 7 bases. The CDR3 runs 14 residues. With V trimmed by 5 bases and J by 4 bases, 7 bases remained unmatched.

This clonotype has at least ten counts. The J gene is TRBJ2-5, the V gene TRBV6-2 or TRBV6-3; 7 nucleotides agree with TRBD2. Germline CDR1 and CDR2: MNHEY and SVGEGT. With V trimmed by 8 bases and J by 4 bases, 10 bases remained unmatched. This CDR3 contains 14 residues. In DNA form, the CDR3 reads TGTGCCAGCGGGGGGGAGAGTGGAGCAGAGACCCAGTACTTC. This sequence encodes CASGGESGAETQYF.

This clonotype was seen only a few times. The CDR3 DNA is TGCGCCAGCAGCCACAGTCGGGACAGGGGGGTTCGGTACTTC. Protein: CASSHSRDRGVRYF. The V and J genes are TRBV4-1 and TRBJ2-4; TRBD1 aligns across 11 bases. J gave up 15 bases and V 3 bases, and 10 bases lay outside the gene matches. This CDR3 has 14 residues. Germline CDR1 reads MGHRA; CDR2 reads YSYEKL.

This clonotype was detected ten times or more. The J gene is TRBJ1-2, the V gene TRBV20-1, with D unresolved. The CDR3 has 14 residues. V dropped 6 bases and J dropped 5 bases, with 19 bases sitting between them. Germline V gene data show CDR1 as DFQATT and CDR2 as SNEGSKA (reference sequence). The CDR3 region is CSAPSAVGLYGYTF. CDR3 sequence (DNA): TGCAGTGCCCCGAGCGCGGTAGGGCTTTATGGCTACACCTTC.

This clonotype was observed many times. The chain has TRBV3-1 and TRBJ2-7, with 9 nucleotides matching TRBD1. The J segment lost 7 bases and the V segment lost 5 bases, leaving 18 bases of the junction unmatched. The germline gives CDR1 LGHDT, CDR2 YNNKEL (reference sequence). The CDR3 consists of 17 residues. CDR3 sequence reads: CASSSNSGTGRSWEQYF. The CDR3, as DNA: TGTGCCAGCAGCTCAAATTCCGGGACAGGGCGGAGTTGGGAGCAGTACTTC.